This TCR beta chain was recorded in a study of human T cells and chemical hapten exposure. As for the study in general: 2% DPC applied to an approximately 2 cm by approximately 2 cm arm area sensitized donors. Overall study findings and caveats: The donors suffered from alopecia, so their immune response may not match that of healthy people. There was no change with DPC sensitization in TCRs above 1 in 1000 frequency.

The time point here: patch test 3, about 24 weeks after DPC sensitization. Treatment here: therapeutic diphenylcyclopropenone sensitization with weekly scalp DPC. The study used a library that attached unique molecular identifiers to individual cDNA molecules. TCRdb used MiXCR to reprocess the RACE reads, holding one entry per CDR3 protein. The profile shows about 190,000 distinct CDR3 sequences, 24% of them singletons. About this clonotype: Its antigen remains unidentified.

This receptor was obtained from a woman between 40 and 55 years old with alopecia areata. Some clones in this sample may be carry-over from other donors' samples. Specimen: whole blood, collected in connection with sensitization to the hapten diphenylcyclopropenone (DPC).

The CDR3 nucleotides read TGTGCCAGCAGCAATAGGGGGCTAGCGGGACCAGATACGCAGTATTTT. Amino acid sequence: CASSNRGLAGPDTQYF. The chain employs TRBV7-8 and TRBJ2-3; 9 bases line up with TRBD2. Per the germline V gene, CDR1 is SGHVS and CDR2 is FQNEAQ. V lost 5 bases, J lost 4 bases, and 10 bases stayed unmatched. The CDR3 spans 16 residues.